The T cell receptor beta chain under discussion was sequenced for a study of PD-L1 blockade in urothelial cancer. Study overall: Around 2014 therapy began: atezolizumab 1,200 mg intravenously every 3 weeks. Peripheral blood specimens exhibited a median yield of about 140,000 T cells.

Clones were sequenced by immunoSEQ multiplex PCR, and TCRdb holds only the in-frame ones, with some missing. Of approximately 52,000 clones listed, roughly 80% are singletons. Time point indicated: pretreatment peripheral blood. The receptor was isolated from a man aged 70 or older with urothelial cancer. The sample here was PBMCs, taken around atezolizumab (anti-PD-L1) treatment.

The CDR3 DNA follows: TGTGCCAGCTCCCTACGAGGGGGGGGCTCTGGGGCCAACGTCCTGACTTTC. Protein: CASSLRGGGSGANVLTF. The rearrangement links TRBV18 to TRBJ2-6; possibly TRBD2 for D (7 bases). The CDR3 length is 17 residues. Trimming pared 6 bases from V and 0 bases from J, leaving 15 bases between. Germline loops: CDR1 KGHSH, CDR2 LQKENI.